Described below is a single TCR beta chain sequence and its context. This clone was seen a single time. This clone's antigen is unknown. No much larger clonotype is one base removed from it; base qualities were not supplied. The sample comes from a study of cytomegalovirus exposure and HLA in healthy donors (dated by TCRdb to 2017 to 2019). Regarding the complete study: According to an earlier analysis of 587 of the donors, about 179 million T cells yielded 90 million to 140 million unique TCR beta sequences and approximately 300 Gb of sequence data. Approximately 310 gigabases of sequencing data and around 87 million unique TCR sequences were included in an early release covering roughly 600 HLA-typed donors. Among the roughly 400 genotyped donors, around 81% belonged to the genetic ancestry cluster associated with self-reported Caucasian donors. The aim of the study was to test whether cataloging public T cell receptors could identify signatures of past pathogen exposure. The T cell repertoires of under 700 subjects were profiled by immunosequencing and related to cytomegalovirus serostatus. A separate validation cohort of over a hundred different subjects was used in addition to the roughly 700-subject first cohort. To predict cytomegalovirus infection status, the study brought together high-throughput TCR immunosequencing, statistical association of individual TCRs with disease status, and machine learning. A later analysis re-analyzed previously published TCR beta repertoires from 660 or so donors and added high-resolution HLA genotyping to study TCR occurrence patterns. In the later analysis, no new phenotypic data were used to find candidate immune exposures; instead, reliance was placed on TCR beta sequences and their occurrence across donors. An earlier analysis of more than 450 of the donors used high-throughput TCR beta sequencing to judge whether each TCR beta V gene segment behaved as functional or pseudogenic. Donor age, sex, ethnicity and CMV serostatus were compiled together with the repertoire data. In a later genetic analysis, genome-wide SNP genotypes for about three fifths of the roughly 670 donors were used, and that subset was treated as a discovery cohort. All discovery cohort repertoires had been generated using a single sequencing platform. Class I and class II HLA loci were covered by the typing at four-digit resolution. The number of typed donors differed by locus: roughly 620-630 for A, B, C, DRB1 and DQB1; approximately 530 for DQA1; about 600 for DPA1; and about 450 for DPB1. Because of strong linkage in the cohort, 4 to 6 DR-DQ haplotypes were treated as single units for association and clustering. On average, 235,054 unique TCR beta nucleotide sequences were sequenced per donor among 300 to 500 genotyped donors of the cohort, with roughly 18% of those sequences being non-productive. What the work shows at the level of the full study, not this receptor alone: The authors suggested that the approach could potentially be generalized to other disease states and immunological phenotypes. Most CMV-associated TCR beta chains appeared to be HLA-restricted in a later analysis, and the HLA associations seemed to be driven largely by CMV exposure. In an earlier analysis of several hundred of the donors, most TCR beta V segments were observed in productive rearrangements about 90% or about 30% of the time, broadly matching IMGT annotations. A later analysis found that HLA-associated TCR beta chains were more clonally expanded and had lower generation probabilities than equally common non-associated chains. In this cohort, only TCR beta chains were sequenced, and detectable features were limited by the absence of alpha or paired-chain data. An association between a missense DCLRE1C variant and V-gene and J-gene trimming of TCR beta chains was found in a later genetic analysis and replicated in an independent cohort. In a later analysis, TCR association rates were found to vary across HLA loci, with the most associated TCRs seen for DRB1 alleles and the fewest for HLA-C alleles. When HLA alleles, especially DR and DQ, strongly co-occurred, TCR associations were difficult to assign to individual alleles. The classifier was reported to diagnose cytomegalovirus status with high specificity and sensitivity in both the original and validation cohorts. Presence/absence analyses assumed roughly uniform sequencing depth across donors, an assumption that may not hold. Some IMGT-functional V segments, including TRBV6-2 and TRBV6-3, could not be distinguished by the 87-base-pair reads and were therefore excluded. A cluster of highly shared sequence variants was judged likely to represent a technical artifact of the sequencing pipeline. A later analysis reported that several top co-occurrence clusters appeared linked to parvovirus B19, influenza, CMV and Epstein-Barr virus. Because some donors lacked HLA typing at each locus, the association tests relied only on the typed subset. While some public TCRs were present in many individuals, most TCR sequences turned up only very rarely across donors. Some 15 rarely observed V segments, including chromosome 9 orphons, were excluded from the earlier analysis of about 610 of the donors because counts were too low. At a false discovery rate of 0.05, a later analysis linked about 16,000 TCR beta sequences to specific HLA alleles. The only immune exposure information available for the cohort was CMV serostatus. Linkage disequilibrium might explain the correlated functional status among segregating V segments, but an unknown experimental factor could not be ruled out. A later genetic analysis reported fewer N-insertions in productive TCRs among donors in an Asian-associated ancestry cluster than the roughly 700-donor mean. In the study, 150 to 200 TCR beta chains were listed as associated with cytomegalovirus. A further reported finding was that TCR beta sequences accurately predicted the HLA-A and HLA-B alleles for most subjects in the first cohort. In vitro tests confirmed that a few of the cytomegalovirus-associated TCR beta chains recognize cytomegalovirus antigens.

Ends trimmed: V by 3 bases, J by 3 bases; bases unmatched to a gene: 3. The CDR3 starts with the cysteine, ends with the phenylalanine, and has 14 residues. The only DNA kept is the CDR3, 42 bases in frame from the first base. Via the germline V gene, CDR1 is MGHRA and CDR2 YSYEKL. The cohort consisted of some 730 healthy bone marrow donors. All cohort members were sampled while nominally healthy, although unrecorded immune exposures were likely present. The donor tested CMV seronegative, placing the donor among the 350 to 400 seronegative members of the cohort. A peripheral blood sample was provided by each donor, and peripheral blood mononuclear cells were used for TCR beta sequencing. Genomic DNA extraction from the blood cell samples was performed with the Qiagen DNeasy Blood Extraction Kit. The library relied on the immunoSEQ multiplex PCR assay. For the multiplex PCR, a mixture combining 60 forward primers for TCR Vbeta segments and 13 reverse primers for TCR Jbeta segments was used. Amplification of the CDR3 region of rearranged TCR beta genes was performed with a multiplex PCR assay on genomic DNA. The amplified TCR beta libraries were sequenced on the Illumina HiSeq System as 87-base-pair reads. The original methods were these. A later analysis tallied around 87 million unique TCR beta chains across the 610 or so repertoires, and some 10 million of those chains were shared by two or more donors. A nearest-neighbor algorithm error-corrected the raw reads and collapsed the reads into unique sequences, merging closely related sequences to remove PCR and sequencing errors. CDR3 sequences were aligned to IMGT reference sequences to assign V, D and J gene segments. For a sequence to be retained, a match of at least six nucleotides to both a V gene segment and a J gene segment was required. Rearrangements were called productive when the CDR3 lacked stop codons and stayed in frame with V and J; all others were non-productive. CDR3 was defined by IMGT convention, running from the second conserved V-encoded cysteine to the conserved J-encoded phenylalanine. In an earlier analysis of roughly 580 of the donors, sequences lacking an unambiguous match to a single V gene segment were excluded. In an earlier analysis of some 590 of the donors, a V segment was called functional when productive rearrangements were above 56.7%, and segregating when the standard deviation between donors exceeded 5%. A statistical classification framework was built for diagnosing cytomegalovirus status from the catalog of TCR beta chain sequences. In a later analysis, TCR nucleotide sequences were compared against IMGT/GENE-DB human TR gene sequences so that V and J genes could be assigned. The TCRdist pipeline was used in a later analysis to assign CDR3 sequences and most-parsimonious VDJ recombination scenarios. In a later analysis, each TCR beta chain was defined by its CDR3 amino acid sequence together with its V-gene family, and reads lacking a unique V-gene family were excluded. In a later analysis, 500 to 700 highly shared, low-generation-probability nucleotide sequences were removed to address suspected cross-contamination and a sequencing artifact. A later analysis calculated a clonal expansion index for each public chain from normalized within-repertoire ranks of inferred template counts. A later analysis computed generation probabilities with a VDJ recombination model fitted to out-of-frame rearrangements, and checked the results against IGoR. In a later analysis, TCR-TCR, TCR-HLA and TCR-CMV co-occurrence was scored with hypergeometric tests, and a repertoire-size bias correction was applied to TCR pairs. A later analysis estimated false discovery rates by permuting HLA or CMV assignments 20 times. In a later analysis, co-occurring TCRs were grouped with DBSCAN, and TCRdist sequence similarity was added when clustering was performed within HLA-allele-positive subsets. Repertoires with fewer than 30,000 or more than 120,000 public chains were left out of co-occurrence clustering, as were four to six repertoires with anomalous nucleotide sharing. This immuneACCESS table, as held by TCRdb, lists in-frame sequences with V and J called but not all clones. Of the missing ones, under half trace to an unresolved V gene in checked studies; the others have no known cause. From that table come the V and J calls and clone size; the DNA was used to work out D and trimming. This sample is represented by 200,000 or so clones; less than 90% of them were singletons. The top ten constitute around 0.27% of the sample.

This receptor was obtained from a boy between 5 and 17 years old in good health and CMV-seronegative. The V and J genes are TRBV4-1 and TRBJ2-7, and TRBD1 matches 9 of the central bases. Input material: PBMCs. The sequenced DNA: TGCGCCAGCAGCCATCGGACAGGGGACTACGAGCAGTACTTC. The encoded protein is CASSHRTGDYEQYF.